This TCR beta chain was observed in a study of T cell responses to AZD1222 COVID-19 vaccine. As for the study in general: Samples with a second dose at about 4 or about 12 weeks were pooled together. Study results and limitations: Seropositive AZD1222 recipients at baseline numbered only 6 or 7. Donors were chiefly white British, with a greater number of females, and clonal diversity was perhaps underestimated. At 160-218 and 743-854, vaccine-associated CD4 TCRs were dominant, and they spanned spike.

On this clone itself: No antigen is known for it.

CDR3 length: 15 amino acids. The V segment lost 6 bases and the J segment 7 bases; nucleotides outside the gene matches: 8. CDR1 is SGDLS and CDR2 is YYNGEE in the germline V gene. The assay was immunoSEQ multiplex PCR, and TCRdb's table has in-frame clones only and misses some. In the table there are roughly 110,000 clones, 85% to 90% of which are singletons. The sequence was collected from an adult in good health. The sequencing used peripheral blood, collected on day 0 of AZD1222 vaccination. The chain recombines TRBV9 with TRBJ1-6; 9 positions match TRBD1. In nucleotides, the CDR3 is TGTGCCAGCACCGAACAGGGGGCGGAAAATTCACCCCTCCACTTT. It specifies CASTEQGAENSPLHF.